The 11 T cell receptor beta chains in this list originate from one sample, sequenced in a study of T cells after yellow fever vaccination (dated by TCRdb to about 2019). The sample's treatment or condition label, in plain terms: live attenuated yellow fever vaccine strain. The receptor library was made with 5' RACE. Sequencing used an Illumina NovaSeq 6000. TCRdb reran the public reads through fastp at Q25 and MiXCR, keeping productive beta chains. Rows with one shared CDR3 protein collapse into an entry with the most common genes and DNA. In this sample the table shows approximately 160,000 distinct CDR3 sequences, over 7% of which occur a single time. The ten largest make up around 33% of the sample. Material: CD8+ T cells sorted from PBMCs, obtained 45 days after the yellow fever booster vaccination. These receptors all stem from a young man who received the YFV17D yellow fever vaccine.

V usage is TRBV27 and J usage is TRBJ2-1; D may be TRBD2 (5 bases). Germline CDR1 and CDR2: MNHEY and SMNVEV (reference sequence). The CDR3 is made up of 15 amino acids. V was shortened by 5 bases and J by 0 bases, with 11 bases between the two germline ends. The CDR3 DNA reads as TGTGCCAGCAGTGCGGCGGGTTACTCCTACAATGAGCAGTTCTTC. Amino acids: CASSAAGYSYNEQFF.

This clonotype was detected a few times. V gene TRBV6-6 combines with J gene TRBJ2-1, with TRBD1 identical over 9 bases. The CDR3 loop spans 13 amino acids. Germline V lookup: CDR1 MNHNY, CDR2 SVGAGI (reference sequence). The ends lost 6 bases at V and 10 bases at J; junction bases unmatched: 7. CDR3 loop: CASRPGTGSEQFF. In nucleotides, the CDR3 is TGTGCCAGCAGGCCCGGGACAGGGAGCGAGCAGTTCTTC.

This chain joins TRBV10-3 and TRBJ2-7; D gene ambiguous. CDR1 and CDR2 from the germline V gene are ENHRY and SYGVKD. The CDR3 loop spans 13 amino acids. Trimming removed 8 bases from V and 2 bases from J, with 13 bases in between. The CDR3 bases are TGTGCCATCCTGGGAAGGGTCACCTACGAGCAGTACGTC. This gives the protein CAILGRVTYEQYV.

About this clonotype: A read error may be the cause here, since a much bigger clone is one base away. The chain employs TRBV4-1 and TRBJ2-5; D is ambiguous. Trimming stripped 1 base from V and 0 bases from J, with 9 bases between. The CDR3 totals 15 residues. Germline CDR1 reads MGHRA; CDR2 reads YSYEKL. As DNA, the CDR3 is TGCGCCAGCAGCCAAGGGATAGGGAACCAAGAGACCCAGTACTTC. Translating gives CASSQGIGNQETQYF.

The genes are TRBV4-3 and TRBJ2-5; 8 bases match TRBD2. This CDR3 contains 13 residues. Trimming at V came to 4 bases and at J to 5 bases, leaving 3 bases not matched to a gene. Germline CDR1 is LGHNA and CDR2 is YSLEER. The CDR3 loop is CASSPAGEETQYF. CDR3 in DNA: TGCGCCAGCAGCCCAGCGGGGGAGGAGACCCAGTACTTC.

This clonotype was seen only a few times. The chain is built from TRBV12-3 or TRBV12-4 and TRBJ2-1; D may be TRBD2 (6 bases). CDR3 length: 14 residues. Trimming stripped 5 bases from V and 4 bases from J, with 12 bases between. The chain's CDR3 is CASSQGTPYNEQFF. For the CDR3, the DNA is TGTGCCAGCAGTCAAGGGACTCCGTACAATGAGCAGTTCTTC.

The chain links TRBV13 to TRBJ2-7; D gene unclear. The ends were cut back, 2 bases at V and 0 bases at J, with 8 bases in the middle. This CDR3 contains 14 residues. Per the germline V gene, CDR1 is PRHDT and CDR2 is FYEKMQ (reference sequence). In DNA form, the CDR3 reads TGTGCCAGCAGCTTATCCCCCAGCTCCTACGAGCAGTACGTC. Translating it yields CASSLSPSSYEQYV.

This clonotype was found many times. The chain has TRBV4-1 and TRBJ2-3; D is possibly TRBD1 (6 bases). This CDR3 contains 14 residues. Trimming removed 4 bases from V and 0 bases from J, with 8 bases in between. Germline values: CDR1 MGHRA, CDR2 YSYEKL. Here the CDR3 reads CASSRTGSTDTQYF. The CDR3 DNA is TGCGCCAGCAGCCGAACAGGGAGCACAGATACGCAGTATTTT.

This clonotype was counted a few times. V and J are TRBV7-2 and TRBJ2-3; 7 bases agree with TRBD2. CDR1 is SGHTA, CDR2 FQGNSA, per germline. The CDR3 has 14 amino acids. V lost 6 bases and J lost 6; bases outside the gene matches: 9. The CDR3 DNA sequence: TGTGCCAGCAGTCCTGGACTAGGTCAGGATACGCAGTATTTT. Its translation: CASSPGLGQDTQYF.

This clonotype was seen more than once but under ten times. This chain uses TRBV3-1 with TRBJ2-2; possibly TRBD2 for D (7 bases). Germline CDR1 LGHDT, CDR2 YNNKEL (reference sequence). The germline V and J ends were trimmed by 1 base and 3 bases, with 18 bases remaining between them. This CDR3 contains 18 residues. The DNA for the CDR3 is TGTGCCAGCAGCCAAGCCCGCGGGGGCTGGGGGGACACCGGGGAGCTGTTTTTT. Its protein product is CASSQARGGWGDTGELFF.

This clonotype came up a few times. This chain connects TRBV5-1 to TRBJ2-1; 7 positions match TRBD2. The CDR3 runs to 14 residues. V dropped 4 bases and J dropped 8; count of bases not matched to a gene: 9. CDR1 and CDR2 from the germline V gene are SGHRS and YFSETQ. The CDR3 DNA follows: TGCGCCAGCAGCGGGAGGGAGGTACCCGATGAGCAGTTCTTC. Translated: CASSGREVPDEQFF.